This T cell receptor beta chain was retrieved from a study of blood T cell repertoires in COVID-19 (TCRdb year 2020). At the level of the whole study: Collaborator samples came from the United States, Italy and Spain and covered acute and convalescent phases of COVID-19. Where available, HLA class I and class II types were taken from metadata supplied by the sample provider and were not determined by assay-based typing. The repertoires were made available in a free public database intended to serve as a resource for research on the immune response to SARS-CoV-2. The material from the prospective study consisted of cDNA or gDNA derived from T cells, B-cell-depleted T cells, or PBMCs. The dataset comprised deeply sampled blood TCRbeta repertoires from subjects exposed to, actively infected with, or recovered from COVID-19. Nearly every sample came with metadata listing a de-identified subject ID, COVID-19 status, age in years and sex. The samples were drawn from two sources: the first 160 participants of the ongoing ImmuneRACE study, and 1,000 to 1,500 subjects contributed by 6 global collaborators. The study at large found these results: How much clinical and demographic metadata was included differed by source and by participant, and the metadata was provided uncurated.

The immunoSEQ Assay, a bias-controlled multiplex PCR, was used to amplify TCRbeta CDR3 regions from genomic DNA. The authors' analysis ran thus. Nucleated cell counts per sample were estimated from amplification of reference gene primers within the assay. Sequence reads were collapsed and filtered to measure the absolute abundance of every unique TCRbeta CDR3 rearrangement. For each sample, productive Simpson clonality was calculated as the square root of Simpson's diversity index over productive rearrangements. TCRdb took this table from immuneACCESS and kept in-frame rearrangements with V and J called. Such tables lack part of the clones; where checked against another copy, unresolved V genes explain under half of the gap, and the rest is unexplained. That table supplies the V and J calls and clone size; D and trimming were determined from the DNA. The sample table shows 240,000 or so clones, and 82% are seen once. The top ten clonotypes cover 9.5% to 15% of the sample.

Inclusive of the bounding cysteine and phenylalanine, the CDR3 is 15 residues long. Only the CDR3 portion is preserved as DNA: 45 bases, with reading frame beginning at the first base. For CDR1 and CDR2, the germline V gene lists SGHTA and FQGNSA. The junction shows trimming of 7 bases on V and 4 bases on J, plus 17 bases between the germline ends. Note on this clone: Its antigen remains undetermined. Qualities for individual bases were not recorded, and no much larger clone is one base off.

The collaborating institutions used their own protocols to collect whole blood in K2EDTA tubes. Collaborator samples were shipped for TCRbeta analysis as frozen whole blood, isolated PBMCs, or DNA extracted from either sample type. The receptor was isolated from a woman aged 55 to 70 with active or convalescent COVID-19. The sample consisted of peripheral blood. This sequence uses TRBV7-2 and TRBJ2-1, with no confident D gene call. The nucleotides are TGTGCCAGCACCCCTCACCAGACACAATACAATGAGCAGTTCTTC. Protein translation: CASTPHQTQYNEQFF.